This TCR beta chain was profiled in a study of CD8+ T cells in alopecia areata. Study background: Oral tofacitinib (5 to 10 mg twice daily) was administered to treated patients. General study results and limits: Higher clonality than in normal scalp was seen in lesional scalp, especially alopecia totalis/universalis. Normal skin's resident alphabeta T cells are sequenced alongside lesional scalp T cells.

This CDR3 has 14 amino acids. CDR1 and CDR2 from the germline V gene are SGHTA and FQGTGA. V was clipped by 2 bases and J by 5 bases, with 13 bases between them. Reverse transcription of extracted RNA yielded cDNA, which provided the sequencing template. Produced via immunoSEQ multiplex PCR; TCRdb's table is partial and in-frame only. In the table there are approximately 150,000 clones, over 45% of which are singletons. Comment on this clone: What it binds is unknown.

The investigators collected lesional scalp punch biopsies and peripheral blood from alopecia areata patients. The chain employs TRBV7-3 and TRBJ2-7; D tentatively fits TRBD1 or TRBD2 (5 bases each). Material: CD4+ T cells sorted from blood. The sequence was obtained from a human donor with alopecia areata. The CDR3 DNA is TGTGCCAGCAGCTTAGGAATGGGACGAAACGAGCAGTACTTC. Residues: CASSLGMGRNEQYF.